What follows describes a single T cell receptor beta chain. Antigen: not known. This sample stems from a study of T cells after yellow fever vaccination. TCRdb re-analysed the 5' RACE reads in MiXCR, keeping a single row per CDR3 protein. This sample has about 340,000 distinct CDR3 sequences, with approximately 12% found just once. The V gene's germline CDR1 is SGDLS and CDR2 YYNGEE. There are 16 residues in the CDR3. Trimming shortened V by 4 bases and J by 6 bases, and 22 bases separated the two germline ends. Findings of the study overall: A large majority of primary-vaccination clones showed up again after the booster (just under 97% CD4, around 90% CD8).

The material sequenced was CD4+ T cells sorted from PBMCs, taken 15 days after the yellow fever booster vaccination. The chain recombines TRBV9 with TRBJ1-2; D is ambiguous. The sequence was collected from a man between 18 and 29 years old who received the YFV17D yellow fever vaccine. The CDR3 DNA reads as TGTGCCAGCAGCCCCTCCATGGGTGCGCACTGGGATGGCTACACCTTC. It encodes CASSPSMGAHWDGYTF.